This T cell receptor beta chain was observed in a study of OX40 agonist ivuxolimab in advanced cancers. Study-wide background: The mean age was about 57 years, ranging from about 20 to 79, with 65% to 90% of participants male. Partial responses were achieved by three patients, of whom one had hepatocellular carcinoma and two had cutaneous melanoma.

Libraries were prepared by immunoSEQ multiplex PCR; TCRdb keeps only in-frame clonotypes and omits some of them. Here the sample spans roughly 130,000 clones, just over 90% being singletons. Patients with autoimmune history or systemic immunosuppression were excluded. CDR3 size: 13 residues. The germline gives CDR1 SGHRS, CDR2 YFSETQ. Trimming stripped 4 bases from V and 5 bases from J, with 12 bases between. The sample consisted of CD4+ or CD8+ T cells sorted from blood, taken in a trial of the OX40 agonist ivuxolimab. V and J are TRBV5-1 and TRBJ2-5; D is tentatively TRBD1 or TRBD2 (5 bases each). The sequence came from an adult with an advanced solid tumor such as melanoma, head and neck, liver or kidney cancer. The CDR3 protein is CASSKDWGETQYF. In DNA form, the CDR3 reads TGCGCCAGCAGCAAAGACTGGGGGGAGACCCAGTACTTC. Drawing the rest from reference TRBV5-1 and TRBJ2-5, the complete variable domain is KAGVTQTPRYLIKTRGQQVTLSCSPISGHRSVSWYQQTPGQGLQFLFEYFSETQRNKGNFPGRFSGRQFSNSRSEMNVSTLELGDSALYLCASSKDWGETQYFGPGTRLLVL.